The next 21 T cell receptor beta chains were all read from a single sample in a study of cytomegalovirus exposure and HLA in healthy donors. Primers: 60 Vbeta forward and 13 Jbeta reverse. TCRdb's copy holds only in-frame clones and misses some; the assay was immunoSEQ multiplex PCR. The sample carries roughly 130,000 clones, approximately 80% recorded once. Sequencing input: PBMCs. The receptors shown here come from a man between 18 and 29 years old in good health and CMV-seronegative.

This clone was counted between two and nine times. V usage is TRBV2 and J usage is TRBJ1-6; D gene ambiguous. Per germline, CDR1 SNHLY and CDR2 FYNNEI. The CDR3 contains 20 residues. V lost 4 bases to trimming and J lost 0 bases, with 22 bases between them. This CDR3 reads CASSAPGFRKLSSYNSPLHF. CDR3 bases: TGTGCCAGCAGTGCTCCGGGGTTTCGGAAACTGAGCTCCTATAATTCACCCCTCCACTTT.

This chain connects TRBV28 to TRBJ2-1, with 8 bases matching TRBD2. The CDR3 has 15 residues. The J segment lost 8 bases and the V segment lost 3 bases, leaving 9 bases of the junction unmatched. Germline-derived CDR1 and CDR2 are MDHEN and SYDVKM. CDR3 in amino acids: CASSFREGRIDEQFF. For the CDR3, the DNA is TGTGCCAGCAGTTTCCGGGAGGGCCGAATAGATGAGCAGTTCTTC.

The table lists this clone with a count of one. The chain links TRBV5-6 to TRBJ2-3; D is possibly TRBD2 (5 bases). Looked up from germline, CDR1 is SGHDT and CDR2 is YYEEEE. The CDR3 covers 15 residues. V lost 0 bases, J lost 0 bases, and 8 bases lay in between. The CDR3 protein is CASSLVAISTDTQYF. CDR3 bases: TGTGCCAGCAGCTTGGTAGCGATTAGCACAGATACGCAGTATTTT.

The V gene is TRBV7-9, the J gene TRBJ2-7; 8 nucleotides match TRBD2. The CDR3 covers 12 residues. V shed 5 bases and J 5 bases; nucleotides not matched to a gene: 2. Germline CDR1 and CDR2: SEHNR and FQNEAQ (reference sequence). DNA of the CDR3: TGTGCCAGCAGCCGGGGGGGGAACGAGCAGTACGTC. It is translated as CASSRGGNEQYV.

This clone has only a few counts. In nucleotides, the CDR3 is TGTGCCAGCACCGAGGGTCGGGACACACACACAGATACGCAGTATTTT. Protein sequence: CASTEGRDTHTDTQYF. The chain combines TRBV25-1 with TRBJ2-3; weak D call: TRBD1 (6 bases). CDR3 length equals 16 residues. The V end lost 7 bases, the J end lost 2 bases, and 19 bases lay between the germline ends. CDR1 MGHDK and CDR2 SYGVNS come from the germline V gene.

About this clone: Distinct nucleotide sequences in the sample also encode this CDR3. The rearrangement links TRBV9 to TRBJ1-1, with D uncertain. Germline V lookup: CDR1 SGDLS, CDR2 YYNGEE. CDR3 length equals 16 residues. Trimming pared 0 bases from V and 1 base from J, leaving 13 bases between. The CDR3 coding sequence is TGTGCCAGCAGCGTAGCCGCCGGGAAGAAGAACACTGAAGCTTTCTTT. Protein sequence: CASSVAAGKKNTEAFF.

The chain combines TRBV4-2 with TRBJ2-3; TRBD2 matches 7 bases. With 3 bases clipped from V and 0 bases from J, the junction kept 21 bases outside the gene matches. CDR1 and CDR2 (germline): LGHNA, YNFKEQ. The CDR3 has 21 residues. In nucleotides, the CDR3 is TGTGCCAGCAGCCAGGACATCTTTGAGGGAGGGCCCATAGGGAGCACAGATACGCAGTATTTT. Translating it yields CASSQDIFEGGPIGSTDTQYF.

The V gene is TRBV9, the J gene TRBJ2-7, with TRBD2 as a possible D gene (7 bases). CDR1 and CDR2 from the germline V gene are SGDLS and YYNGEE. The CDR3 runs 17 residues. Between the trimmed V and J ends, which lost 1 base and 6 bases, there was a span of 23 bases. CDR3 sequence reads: CASSVSGGLGLRSEQYF. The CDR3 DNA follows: TGTGCCAGCAGCGTATCGGGGGGCCTGGGACTGCGCTCCGAGCAGTACTTC.

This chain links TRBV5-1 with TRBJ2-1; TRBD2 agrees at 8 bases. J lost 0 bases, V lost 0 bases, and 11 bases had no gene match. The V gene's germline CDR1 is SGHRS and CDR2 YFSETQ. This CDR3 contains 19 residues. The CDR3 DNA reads TGCGCCAGCAGCTTGGTAAGTCCAGCGGGAGAGGCCTCCTACAATGAGCAGTTCTTC. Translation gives CASSLVSPAGEASYNEQFF.

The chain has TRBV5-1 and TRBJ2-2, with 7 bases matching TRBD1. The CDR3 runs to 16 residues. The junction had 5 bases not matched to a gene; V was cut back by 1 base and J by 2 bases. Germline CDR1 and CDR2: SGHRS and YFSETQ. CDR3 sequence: CASSLSGGGNTGELFF. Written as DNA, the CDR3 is TGCGCCAGCAGCTTGTCAGGGGGTGGCAACACCGGGGAGCTGTTTTTT.

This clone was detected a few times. The CDR3 region has the DNA TGTGCCAGCAGCCAGGGCCTCCGGCAGCCCCAGCATTTT. Protein: CASSQGLRQPQHF. The chain has TRBV14 and TRBJ1-5; D is unclear. The CDR3 has 13 amino acids. Trimming removed 3 bases at V and 7 bases at J, with 10 bases between. CDR1 and CDR2 from the germline V gene are SGHDN and FVKESK.

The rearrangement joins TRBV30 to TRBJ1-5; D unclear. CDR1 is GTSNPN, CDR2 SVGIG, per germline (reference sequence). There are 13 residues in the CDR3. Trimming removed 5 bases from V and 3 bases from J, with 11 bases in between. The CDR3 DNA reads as TGTGCCTGGGCAACAGCGGCCAATCAGCCCCAGCATTTT. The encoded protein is CAWATAANQPQHF.

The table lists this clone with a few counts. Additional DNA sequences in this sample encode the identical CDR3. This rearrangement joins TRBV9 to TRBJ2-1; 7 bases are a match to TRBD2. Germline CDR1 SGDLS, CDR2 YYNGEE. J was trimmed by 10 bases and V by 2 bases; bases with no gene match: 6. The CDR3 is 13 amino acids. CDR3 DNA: TGTGCCAGCAGCGTCGAACTAGCGACCGAGCAGTTCTTC. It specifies CASSVELATEQFF.

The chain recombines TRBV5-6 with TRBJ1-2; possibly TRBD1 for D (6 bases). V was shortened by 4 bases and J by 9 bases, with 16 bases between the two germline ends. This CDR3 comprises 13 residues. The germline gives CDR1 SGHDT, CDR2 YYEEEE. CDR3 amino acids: CASSPPAGVRYTF. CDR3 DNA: TGTGCCAGCAGCCCCCCGGCAGGGGTCCGCTACACCTTC.

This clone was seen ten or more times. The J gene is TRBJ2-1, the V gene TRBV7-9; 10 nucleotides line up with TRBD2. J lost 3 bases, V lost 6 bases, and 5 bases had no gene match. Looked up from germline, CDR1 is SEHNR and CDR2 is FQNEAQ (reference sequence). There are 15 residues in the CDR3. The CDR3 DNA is TGTGCCAGCAGTCGAGGACTAGCGGACTACAATGAGCAGTTCTTC. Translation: CASSRGLADYNEQFF. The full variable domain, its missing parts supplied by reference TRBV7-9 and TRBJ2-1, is DTGVSQNPRHKITKRGQNVTFRCDPISEHNRLYWYRQTLGQGPEFLTYFQNEAQLEKSRLLSDRFSAERPKGSFSTLEIQRTEQGDSAMYLCASSRGLADYNEQFFGPGTRLTVL.

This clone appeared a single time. CDR3 sequence (DNA): TGTGCCAGCAGTTACTCCCGGGGGGGCTACAATGAGCAGTTCTTC. Protein product: CASSYSRGGYNEQFF. The chain combines TRBV6-5 with TRBJ2-1; 8 bases fit TRBD2. The CDR3 sequence is 15 residues long. The V and J ends lost 0 bases and 3 bases, in that order; junction bases with no gene match: 1. CDR1 and CDR2 from the germline V gene are MNHEY and SVGAGI.

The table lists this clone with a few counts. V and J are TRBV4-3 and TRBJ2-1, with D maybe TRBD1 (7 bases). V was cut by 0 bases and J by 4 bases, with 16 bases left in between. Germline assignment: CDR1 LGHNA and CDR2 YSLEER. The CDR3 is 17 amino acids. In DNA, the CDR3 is TGCGCCAGCAGCCAAGATTATGGGCCAGGGGGGTACAATGAGCAGTTCTTC. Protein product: CASSQDYGPGGYNEQFF.

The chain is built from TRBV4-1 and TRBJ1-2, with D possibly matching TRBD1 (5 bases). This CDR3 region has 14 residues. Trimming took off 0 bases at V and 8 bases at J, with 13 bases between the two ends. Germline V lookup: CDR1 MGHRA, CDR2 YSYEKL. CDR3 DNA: TGCGCCAGCAGCCAAGATCGATGGGGCCAGGGCTACACCTTC. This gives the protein CASSQDRWGQGYTF.

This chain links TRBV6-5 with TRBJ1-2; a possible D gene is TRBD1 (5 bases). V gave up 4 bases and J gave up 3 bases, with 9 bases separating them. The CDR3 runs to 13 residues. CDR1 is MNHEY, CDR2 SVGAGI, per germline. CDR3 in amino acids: CASSFRDYYGYTF. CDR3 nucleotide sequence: TGTGCCAGCAGTTTCAGGGATTACTATGGCTACACCTTC.

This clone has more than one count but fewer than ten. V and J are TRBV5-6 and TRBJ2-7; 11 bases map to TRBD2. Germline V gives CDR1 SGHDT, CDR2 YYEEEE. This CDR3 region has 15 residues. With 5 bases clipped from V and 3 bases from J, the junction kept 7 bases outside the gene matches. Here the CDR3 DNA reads TGTGCCAGCAGGGGGGGACTAGCGGTAGACTACGAGCAGTACGTC. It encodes CASRGGLAVDYEQYV.

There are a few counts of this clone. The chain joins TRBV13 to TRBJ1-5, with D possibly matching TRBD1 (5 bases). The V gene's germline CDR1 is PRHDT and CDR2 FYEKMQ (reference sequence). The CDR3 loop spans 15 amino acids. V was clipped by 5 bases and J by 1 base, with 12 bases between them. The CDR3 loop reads CASSPRGLSNQPQHF. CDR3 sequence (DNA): TGTGCCAGCAGCCCAAGGGGACTCAGCAATCAGCCCCAGCATTTT.